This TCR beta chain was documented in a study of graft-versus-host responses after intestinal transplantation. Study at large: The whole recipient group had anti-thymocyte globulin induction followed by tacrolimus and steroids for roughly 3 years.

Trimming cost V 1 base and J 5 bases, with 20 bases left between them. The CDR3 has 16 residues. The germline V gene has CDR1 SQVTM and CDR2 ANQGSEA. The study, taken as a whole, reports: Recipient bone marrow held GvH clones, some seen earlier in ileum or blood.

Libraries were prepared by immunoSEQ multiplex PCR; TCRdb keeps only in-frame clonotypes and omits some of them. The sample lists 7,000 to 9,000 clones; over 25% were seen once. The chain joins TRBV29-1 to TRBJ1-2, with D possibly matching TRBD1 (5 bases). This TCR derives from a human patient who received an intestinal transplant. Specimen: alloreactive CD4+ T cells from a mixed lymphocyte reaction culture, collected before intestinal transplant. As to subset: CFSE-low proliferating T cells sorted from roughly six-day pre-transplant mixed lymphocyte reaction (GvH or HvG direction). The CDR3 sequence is CSVEGRRGGAIYGYTF. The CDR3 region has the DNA TGCAGCGTTGAAGGCCGTCGGGGAGGGGCCATATATGGCTACACCTTC.